The rows below give T cell receptor beta chains drawn from one sample of a study of blood T cell repertoires in COVID-19. Profiling relied on immunoSEQ multiplex PCR, and the TCRdb table lists in-frame clones only, not all of them. This sample has 250,000 or so clones; roughly 84% occur once, and the top ten carry 1.5%. Material for sequencing was peripheral blood. Receptor source: a woman aged 40 to 50 who had recovered from COVID-19. CDR3s include the opening cysteine and the closing phenylalanine or tryptophan. The order of the fields is CDR3 protein, CDR3 DNA, D gene, V gene, CDR3 length, clone size, J gene. D genes are given only for firm matches. The listing skips clone size in some rows; elsewhere it reads once, few, many or a size class.

CDR3: CASSDRANNSPLHF
DNA: TGCGCCAGCAGTGATAGAGCGAATAATTCACCCCTCCACTTT
D: .
V: TRBV10-1
length: 14
size: .
J: TRBJ1-6

CDR3: CASSVGSSNTGELFF
DNA: TGTGCCAGCAGTGTCGGGAGTTCGAACACCGGGGAGCTGTTTTTT
D: .
V: TRBV2
length: 15
size: .
J: TRBJ2-2

CDR3: CASSPVDRSYYGYTF
DNA: TGTGCCAGCAGTCCCGTGGACAGATCGTACTATGGCTACACCTTC
D: .
V: TRBV2
length: 15
size: .
J: TRBJ1-2

CDR3: CASSLTGGPTYEQYF
DNA: TGTGCCAGCAGCCTTACCGGGGGGCCCACCTACGAGCAGTACTTC
D: .
V: TRBV3-1/TRBV3-2
length: 15
size: once
J: TRBJ2-7

CDR3: CASSSSSGYQETQYF
DNA: TGTGCCAGCAGCTCCTCTAGCGGCTACCAAGAGACCCAGTACTTC
D: TRBD2
V: TRBV7-6
length: 15
size: .
J: TRBJ2-5

CDR3: CASSLDGTSGANEQFF
DNA: TGTGCCAGCAGCTTAGACGGGACTAGCGGGGCAAATGAGCAGTTCTTC
D: TRBD2
V: TRBV11-3
length: 16
size: .
J: TRBJ2-1

CDR3: CASSIQDSLPNEQYF
DNA: TGTGCCAGTAGTATACAAGACAGCTTGCCTAACGAGCAGTACTTC
D: .
V: TRBV19
length: 15
size: .
J: TRBJ2-7

CDR3: CASSPAGDGNYGYTF
DNA: TGTGCCAGCAGCCCCGCGGGGGATGGGAACTATGGCTACACCTTC
D: .
V: TRBV9
length: 15
size: .
J: TRBJ1-2

CDR3: CATQRVRGRGNQPQHF
DNA: TGTGCCACCCAAAGGGTCAGGGGGCGCGGAAATCAGCCCCAGCATTTT
D: TRBD1
V: TRBV27
length: 16
size: .
J: TRBJ1-5

CDR3: CASSPLRTGGSYEQYF
DNA: TGTGCCAGCAGCCCTCTCCGGACAGGGGGCTCCTACGAGCAGTACTTC
D: TRBD1
V: TRBV28
length: 16
size: once
J: TRBJ2-7

CDR3: CASSLKDRGVVQYF
DNA: TGTGCCAGCAGCCTCAAGGACAGGGGAGTGGTTCAGTACTTC
D: TRBD1
V: TRBV7-9
length: 14
size: .
J: TRBJ2-4

CDR3: CASSFPTGGNTGELFF
DNA: TGTGCCAGCAGCTTCCCGACAGGGGGCAATACCGGGGAGCTGTTTTTT
D: TRBD1
V: TRBV7-9
length: 16
size: few
J: TRBJ2-2

CDR3: CASSLGGRPVYGYTF
DNA: TGTGCCAGCAGTTTAGGGGGGAGGCCCGTCTATGGCTACACCTTC
D: .
V: TRBV27
length: 15
size: .
J: TRBJ1-2

CDR3: CAILAGPGNTIYF
DNA: TGTGCCATCCTTGCGGGGCCAGGAAACACCATATATTTT
D: .
V: TRBV10-3
length: 13
size: .
J: TRBJ1-3

CDR3: CASSPFGQGDTEAFF
DNA: TGTGCCAGCAGTCCATTCGGACAGGGGGACACTGAAGCTTTCTTT
D: TRBD1
V: TRBV27
length: 15
size: .
J: TRBJ1-1

CDR3: CASSQDRAHNEKLFF
DNA: TGCGCCAGCAGCCAAGACAGGGCCCATAATGAAAAACTGTTTTTT
D: .
V: TRBV4-1
length: 15
size: few
J: TRBJ1-4

CDR3: CASSFVTGSAGELFF
DNA: TGTGCCAGCAGTTTTGTGACAGGGTCAGCCGGGGAGCTGTTTTTT
D: TRBD1
V: TRBV28
length: 15
size: .
J: TRBJ2-2

CDR3: CASSSSGGNTGELFF
DNA: TGTGCCAGCAGTTCTAGCGGGGGTAACACCGGGGAGCTGTTTTTT
D: TRBD2
V: TRBV27
length: 15
size: .
J: TRBJ2-2

CDR3: CASSVAHRGEQFF
DNA: TGTGCCAGCAGCGTAGCCCACAGGGGAGAGCAGTTCTTC
D: TRBD1
V: TRBV9
length: 13
size: .
J: TRBJ2-1

CDR3: CASSPGQARDEKLFF
DNA: TGTGCCAGCAGCCCCGGACAGGCTCGGGATGAAAAACTGTTTTTT
D: TRBD1
V: TRBV7-9
length: 15
size: .
J: TRBJ1-4

CDR3: CASSEAGTGGTEAFF
DNA: TGTGCCAGCAGTGAAGCGGGGACAGGGGGCACTGAAGCTTTCTTT
D: TRBD1
V: TRBV6-1
length: 15
size: medium-sized
J: TRBJ1-1

CDR3: CASSLGGTENQPQHF
DNA: TGCGCCAGCAGCTTGGGAGGGACAGAAAATCAGCCCCAGCATTTT
D: TRBD1
V: TRBV5-1
length: 15
size: many
J: TRBJ1-5

CDR3: CASRRDRVEEQYF
DNA: TGCGCCAGCAGGCGTGACAGGGTGGAAGAGCAGTACTTC
D: TRBD1
V: TRBV10-2
length: 13
size: .
J: TRBJ2-7

CDR3: CASSNTDQPQHF
DNA: TGTGCCAGCAGCAACACAGATCAGCCCCAGCATTTT
D: .
V: TRBV7-9
length: 12
size: .
J: TRBJ1-5

CDR3: CATSVDRVYSNQPQHF
DNA: TGTGCCACCAGCGTCGACAGGGTTTATAGCAATCAGCCCCAGCATTTT
D: TRBD1
V: TRBV15
length: 16
size: .
J: TRBJ1-5

CDR3: CASSAEGRVETQYF
DNA: TGTGCCAGCAGTGCAGAGGGGAGGGTGGAGACCCAGTACTTC
D: TRBD2
V: TRBV2
length: 14
size: .
J: TRBJ2-5

CDR3: CATSSTWDRHGGYGYTF
DNA: TGTGCCACCAGCAGTACCTGGGACAGGCACGGCGGGTATGGCTACACCTTC
D: TRBD1
V: TRBV15
length: 17
size: .
J: TRBJ1-2